A selection of T cell receptor beta chains follows, all from one sample in a study of T-cell memory formation after mild COVID-19. TCRdb reprocessed the 5' RACE reads via MiXCR and lists one record per CDR3 protein. The sample contains 400,000 to 500,000 distinct CDR3 sequences, roughly a quarter of which appear only once. The sequencing input was PBMCs or a T cell subset sorted from them (not recorded which). The receptors derive from an adult woman who had mild COVID-19 (a few samples of this study predate the infection). Cell type and time point are not known. Both conserved end residues are trimmed from each CDR3.

J: TRBJ2-1; V: TRBV7-3; CDR3: ASSLDGKRDEQF
J: TRBJ1-4; V: TRBV5-1; CDR3: ASSTQGRGEKLF
J: TRBJ2-2; V: TRBV3-1; CDR3: ASSFRRGNTGELF
J: TRBJ1-1; V: TRBV11-2; CDR3: ASSLGAGREAF
J: TRBJ1-5; V: TRBV29-1; CDR3: SVGQGDQPQH
J: TRBJ2-1; V: TRBV18; CDR3: ASSESGTSRDNEQF
J: TRBJ1-1; V: TRBV29-1; CDR3: SVDWTKGQGANEAF
J: TRBJ1-5; V: TRBV19; CDR3: ASSISRGRLSNQPQH
J: TRBJ1-5; V: TRBV27; CDR3: ASSLRTADQPQH
J: TRBJ2-7; V: TRBV30; CDR3: AWSGRLVLEQY
J: TRBJ2-1; V: TRBV4-2; CDR3: ASSRGTSGDSSYNEQF
J: TRBJ2-3; V: TRBV20-1; CDR3: SARDQLDPTDTQY